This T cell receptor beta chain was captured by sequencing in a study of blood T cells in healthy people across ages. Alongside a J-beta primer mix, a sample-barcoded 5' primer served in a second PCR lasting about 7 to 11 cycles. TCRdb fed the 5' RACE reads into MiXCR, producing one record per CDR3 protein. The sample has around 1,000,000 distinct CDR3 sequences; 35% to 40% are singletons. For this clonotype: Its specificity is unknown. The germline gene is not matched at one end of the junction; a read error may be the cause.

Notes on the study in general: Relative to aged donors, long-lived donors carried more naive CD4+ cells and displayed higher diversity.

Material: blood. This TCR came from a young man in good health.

This chain's CDR3 is CAGSHLHEQFF. CDR3 DNA sequence: TGTGCCGGCAGCCATTTACATGAGCAGTTCTTC. This chain joins TRBV3-1 and TRBJ2-1, with no clear D. Germline V lookup: CDR1 LGHDT, CDR2 YNNKEL (reference sequence). The CDR3 covers 11 residues.